These 15 T cell receptor beta chains share one sample of origin, sequenced in a study of blood T cells in healthy people across ages. Primers used in a second PCR of about 7 to 11 cycles were a sample-barcoded 5' primer and a J-beta primer mix. TCRdb re-derived calls from the 5' RACE reads in MiXCR, one entry per CDR3 protein. This sample has just under 750,000 distinct CDR3 sequences, with about a fifth found just once. Sequenced material: blood. These receptors all come from a man in his 70s in good health.

The J gene is TRBJ2-2, the V gene TRBV14, with D possibly matching TRBD2 (6 bases). The CDR3 is made up of 15 amino acids. Trimming removed 4 bases at V and 5 bases at J, with 14 bases between. Germline V CDR1 and CDR2: SGHDN, FVKESK. CDR3 sequence: CASSPIFGGTGELFF. CDR3 DNA sequence: TGTGCCAGCAGCCCAATTTTTGGGGGGACCGGGGAGCTGTTTTTT. Using reference TRBV14 and TRBJ2-2 for the parts outside the CDR3, the full variable domain is EAGVTQFPSHSVIEKGQTVTLRCDPISGHDNLYWYRRVMGKEIKFLLHFVKESKQDESGMPNNRFLAERTGGTYSTLKVQPAELEDSGVYFCASSPIFGGTGELFFGEGSRLTVL.

V gene TRBV6-2 or TRBV6-3 combines with J gene TRBJ2-7; 9 positions match TRBD2. Germline V lookup: CDR1 MNHEY, CDR2 SVGEGT. After removal of 4 bases from V and 4 bases from J, the junction contained 5 bases not matched to a gene. This CDR3 has 14 residues. The CDR3 loop is CASSLGLAGYEQYV. CDR3 coding DNA: TGTGCCAGCAGTTTGGGACTAGCAGGGTACGAGCAGTACGTC.

The rearrangement uses TRBV18 and TRBJ2-7; D may be TRBD2 (5 bases). This CDR3 spans 12 amino acids. Germline values: CDR1 KGHSH, CDR2 LQKENI. Between the trimmed V and J ends, which lost 2 bases and 6 bases, there was a span of 8 bases. The CDR3 protein is CASSPGGPEQYV. The CDR3 DNA reads TGTGCCAGCTCACCAGGCGGGCCCGAGCAGTACGTC.

This rearrangement joins TRBV6-5 to TRBJ2-3; 9 bases align to TRBD2. The CDR3 is 14 amino acids. CDR1 MNHEY and CDR2 SVGAGI come from the germline V gene. V was pared by 2 bases and J by 9 bases, with 6 bases of the junction left unmatched. The CDR3, as DNA: TGTGCCAGCAGTTACGATCCTAGCGGGGCGACGCAGTATTTT. Its protein product is CASSYDPSGATQYF.

The chain links TRBV3-1 to TRBJ1-6, with TRBD1 as a possible D gene (6 bases). The CDR3 is made up of 14 amino acids. Germline V gene sequence: CDR1 LGHDT, CDR2 YNNKEL (reference sequence). The V end lost 3 bases, the J end lost 14 bases, and 17 bases lay between the germline ends. The CDR3 bases are TGTGCCAGCAGCCATCAGGGGCCCGCTGGGGCCCTCCACTTT. Encoded protein: CASSHQGPAGALHF.

The chain links TRBV6-5 to TRBJ2-3; 9 nucleotides match TRBD2. CDR1 is MNHEY and CDR2 is SVGAGI in the germline V gene. The CDR3 covers 18 residues. V lost 0 bases and J lost 1; bases outside the gene matches: 8. The CDR3 region has the DNA TGTGCCAGCAGTTACTCGATCGTCCTAGCGGGGCGCACAGATACGCAGTATTTT. Its protein product is CASSYSIVLAGRTDTQYF.

This clonotype was counted once. The gene calls are TRBV6-5 and TRBJ2-1, with no clear D. The CDR3 extends over 15 amino acids. V was trimmed by 4 bases and J by 6 bases, leaving 16 bases between them. Germline V gives CDR1 MNHEY, CDR2 SVGAGI. The CDR3 region has the DNA TGTGCCAGCAGTTTTTCCCCCTGGTCGGCCAATGAGCAGTTCTTC. This translates into CASSFSPWSANEQFF.

This clonotype has only a few counts. The chain has TRBV28 and TRBJ1-3; 9 nucleotides line up with TRBD1. Germline lookup yields CDR1 MDHEN and CDR2 SYDVKM. This CDR3 has 16 amino acids. Trimming at V came to 1 base and at J to 4 bases, leaving 5 bases not matched to a gene. The CDR3, as DNA: TGTGCCAGCAGTTTATTTGGGACAGGGTGGGGAAACACCATATATTTT. Translation gives CASSLFGTGWGNTIYF.

V is TRBV6-6 and J is TRBJ1-4; weak D call: TRBD1 (5 bases). Deletions cut 1 base from V and 1 base from J, with 7 bases between. Per germline, CDR1 MNHNY and CDR2 SVGAGI (reference sequence). CDR3 length: 15 residues. This CDR3 is CASSYYGGTNEKLFF. For the CDR3, the DNA is TGTGCCAGCAGTTACTATGGGGGAACTAATGAAAAACTGTTTTTT.

CDR3 residues: CSVVTDLIPSETQYF. The CDR3 DNA is TGCAGCGTTGTTACGGATCTCATACCAAGCGAGACCCAGTACTTC. V usage is TRBV29-1 and J usage is TRBJ2-1; D is unclear. The J call is in doubt because the DNA end fits TRBJ2-5 better. This CDR3 spans 15 amino acids. Germline CDR1 and CDR2: SQVTM and ANQGSEA.

This clonotype was detected only a few times. The chain joins TRBV7-3 to TRBJ2-3; TRBD2 is a possible D gene (5 bases). Germline assignment: CDR1 SGHTA and CDR2 FQGTGA. CDR3 length: 14 residues. V lost 5 bases, J lost 0 bases, and 9 bases lay in between. Here the CDR3 DNA reads TGTGCCAGCAGCCCTAGCCACAGCACAGATACGCAGTATTTT. Residues: CASSPSHSTDTQYF.

The rearrangement joins TRBV5-1 to TRBJ2-3, with TRBD2 identical over 8 bases. The CDR3 loop spans 18 amino acids. CDR1 SGHRS and CDR2 YFSETQ come from the germline V gene. V trimming: 0 bases; J trimming: 2 bases; junction bases outside the gene matches: 11. CDR3 sequence reads: CASSLAATGGSYTDTQYF. CDR3 DNA sequence: TGCGCCAGCAGCTTGGCCGCGACGGGGGGGTCCTACACAGATACGCAGTATTTT. Together with reference TRBV5-1 and TRBJ2-3, the CDR3 gives the full variable domain: KAGVTQTPRYLIKTRGQQVTLSCSPISGHRSVSWYQQTPGQGLQFLFEYFSETQRNKGNFPGRFSGRQFSNSRSEMNVSTLELGDSALYLCASSLAATGGSYTDTQYFGPGTRLTVL.

The rearrangement uses TRBV11-2 and TRBJ2-7, with D possibly called TRBD1 or TRBD2 (5 bases each). The CDR3 covers 13 residues. Between the trimmed V and J ends, which lost 4 bases and 2 bases, there was a span of 9 bases. Germline V lookup: CDR1 SGHAT, CDR2 FQNNGV. The CDR3 reads CASSSGLTYEQYF. The CDR3 DNA is TGTGCCAGCAGCTCGGGGCTGACCTACGAGCAGTACTTC.

The chain carries TRBV14 and TRBJ2-1; D not resolved. The J call is doubtful: the DNA matches TRBJ2-7 better. Germline values: CDR1 SGHDN, CDR2 FVKESK. The CDR3 runs to 14 residues. Written as DNA, the CDR3 is TGTGCCAGCAGCCAAGGGGCCCTCACCTACGAGCAGTACTTC. This codes for CASSQGALTYEQYF.

The chain couples TRBV7-8 to TRBJ2-1, with D possibly called TRBD1 or TRBD2 (5 bases each). The CDR3 runs 16 residues. Germline V gene sequence: CDR1 SGHVS, CDR2 FQNEAQ. V was clipped by 5 bases and J by 9 bases, with 23 bases between them. The CDR3 sequence: CASSLDNFRPGSEQFF. The CDR3 DNA follows: TGTGCCAGCAGCCTCGATAACTTCCGTCCAGGGAGTGAGCAGTTCTTC.